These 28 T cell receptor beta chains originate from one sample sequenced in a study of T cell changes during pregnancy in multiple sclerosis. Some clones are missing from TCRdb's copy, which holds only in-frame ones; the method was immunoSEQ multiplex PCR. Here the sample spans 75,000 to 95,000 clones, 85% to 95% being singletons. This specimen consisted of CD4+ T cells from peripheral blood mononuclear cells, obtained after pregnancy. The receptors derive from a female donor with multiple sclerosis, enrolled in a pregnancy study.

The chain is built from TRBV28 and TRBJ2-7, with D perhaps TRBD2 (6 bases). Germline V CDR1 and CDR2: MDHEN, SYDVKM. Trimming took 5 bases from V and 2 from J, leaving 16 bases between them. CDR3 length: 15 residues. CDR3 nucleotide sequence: TGTGCCAGCAGTAACCCAGGAGGGAGAGCCTACGAGCAGTACTTC. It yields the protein CASSNPGGRAYEQYF.

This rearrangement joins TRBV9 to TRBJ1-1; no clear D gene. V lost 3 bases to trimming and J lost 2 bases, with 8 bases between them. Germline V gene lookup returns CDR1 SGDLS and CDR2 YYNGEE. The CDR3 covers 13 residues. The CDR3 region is CASSAKANTEAFF. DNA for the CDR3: TGTGCCAGCAGCGCTAAAGCAAACACTGAAGCTTTCTTT.

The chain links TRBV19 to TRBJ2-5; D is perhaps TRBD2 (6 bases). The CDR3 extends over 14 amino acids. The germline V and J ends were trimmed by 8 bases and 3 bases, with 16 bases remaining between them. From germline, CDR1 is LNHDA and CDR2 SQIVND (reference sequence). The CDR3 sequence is CASGGTLSKETQYF. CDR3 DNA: TGTGCCAGTGGGGGGACTTTAAGCAAAGAGACCCAGTACTTC. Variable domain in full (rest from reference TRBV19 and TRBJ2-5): DGGITQSPKYLFRKEGQNVTLSCEQNLNHDAMYWYRQDPGQGLRLIYYSQIVNDFQKGDIAEGYSVSREKKESFPLTVTSAQKNPTAFYLCASGGTLSKETQYFGPGTRLLVL.

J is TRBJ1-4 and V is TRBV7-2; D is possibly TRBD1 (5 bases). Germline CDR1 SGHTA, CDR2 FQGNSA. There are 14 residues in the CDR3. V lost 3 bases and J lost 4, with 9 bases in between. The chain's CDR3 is CASSLQGNNEKLFF. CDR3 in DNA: TGTGCCAGCAGCTTGCAGGGTAATAATGAAAAACTGTTTTTT.

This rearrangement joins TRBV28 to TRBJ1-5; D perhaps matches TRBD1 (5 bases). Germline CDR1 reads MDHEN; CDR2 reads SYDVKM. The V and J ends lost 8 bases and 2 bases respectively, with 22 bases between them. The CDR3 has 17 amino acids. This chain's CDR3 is CASLERWRPGGNQPQHF. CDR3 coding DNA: TGTGCCAGCTTGGAACGCTGGCGTCCGGGGGGCAATCAGCCCCAGCATTTT.

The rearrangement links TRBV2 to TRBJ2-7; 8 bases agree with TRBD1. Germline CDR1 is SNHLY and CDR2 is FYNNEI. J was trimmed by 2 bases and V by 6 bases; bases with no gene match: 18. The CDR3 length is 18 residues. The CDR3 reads CASRRDGLDRAQTYEQYF. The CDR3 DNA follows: TGTGCCAGCAGGAGGGACGGTTTGGACAGGGCCCAAACCTACGAGCAGTACTTC. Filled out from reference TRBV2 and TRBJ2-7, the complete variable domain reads EPEVTQTPSHQVTQMGQEVILRCVPISNHLYFYWYRQILGQKVEFLVSFYNNEISEKSEIFDDQFSVERPDGSNFTLKIRSTKLEDSAMYFCASRRDGLDRAQTYEQYFGPGTRLTVT.

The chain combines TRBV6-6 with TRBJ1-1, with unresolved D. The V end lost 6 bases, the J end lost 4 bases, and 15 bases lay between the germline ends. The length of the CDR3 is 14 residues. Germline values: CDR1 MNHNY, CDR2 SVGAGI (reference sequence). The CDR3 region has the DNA TGTGCCAGCAGCGGCGGGCCTCCTCCCACTGAAGCTTTCTTT. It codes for CASSGGPPPTEAFF.

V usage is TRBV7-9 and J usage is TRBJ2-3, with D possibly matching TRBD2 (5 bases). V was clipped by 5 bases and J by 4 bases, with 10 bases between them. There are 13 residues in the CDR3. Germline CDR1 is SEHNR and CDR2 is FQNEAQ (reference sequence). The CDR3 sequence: CASSLIGADTQYF. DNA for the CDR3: TGTGCCAGCAGCCTTATCGGGGCAGATACGCAGTATTTT.

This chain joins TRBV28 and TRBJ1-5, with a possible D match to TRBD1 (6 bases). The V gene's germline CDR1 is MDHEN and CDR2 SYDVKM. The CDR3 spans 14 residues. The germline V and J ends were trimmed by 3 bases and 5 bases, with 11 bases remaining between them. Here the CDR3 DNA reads TGTGCCAGCAGTTTCGAACAGGGATATCAGCCCCAGCATTTT. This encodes CASSFEQGYQPQHF.

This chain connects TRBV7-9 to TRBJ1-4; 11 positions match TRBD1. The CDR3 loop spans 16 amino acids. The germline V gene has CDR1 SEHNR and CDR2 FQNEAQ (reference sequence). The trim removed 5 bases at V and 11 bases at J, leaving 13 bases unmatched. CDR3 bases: TGTGCCAGCAGCCGAGTAGCCGGGACAGGGGGATCGAAACTGTTTTTT. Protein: CASSRVAGTGGSKLFF.

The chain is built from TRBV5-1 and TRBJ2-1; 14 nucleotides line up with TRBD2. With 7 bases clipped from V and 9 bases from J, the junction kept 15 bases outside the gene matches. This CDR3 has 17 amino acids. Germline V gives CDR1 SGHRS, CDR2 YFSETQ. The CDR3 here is CASLFDSPGTSGSEQFF. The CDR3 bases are TGCGCCAGCCTTTTCGACTCCCCCGGGACTAGCGGGAGTGAGCAGTTCTTC.

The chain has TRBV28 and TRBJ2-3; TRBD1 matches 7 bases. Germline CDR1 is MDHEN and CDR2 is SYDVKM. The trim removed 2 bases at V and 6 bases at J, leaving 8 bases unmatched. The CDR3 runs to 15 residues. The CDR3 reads CASSLADRPADTQYF. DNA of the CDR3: TGTGCCAGCAGTTTAGCGGACAGGCCAGCGGATACGCAGTATTTT.

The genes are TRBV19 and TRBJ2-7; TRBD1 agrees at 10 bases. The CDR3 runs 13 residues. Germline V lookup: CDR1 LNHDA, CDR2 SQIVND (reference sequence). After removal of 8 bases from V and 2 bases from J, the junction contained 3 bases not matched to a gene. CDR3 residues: CASGTGAAYEQYF. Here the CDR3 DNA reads TGTGCCAGTGGGACAGGGGCGGCCTACGAGCAGTACTTC.

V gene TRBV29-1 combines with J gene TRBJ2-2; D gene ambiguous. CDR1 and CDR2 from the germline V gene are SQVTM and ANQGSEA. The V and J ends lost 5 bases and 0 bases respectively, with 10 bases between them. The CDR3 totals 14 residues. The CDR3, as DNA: TGCAGCGTTCCCAGGTCCGCGAACACCGGGGAGCTGTTTTTT. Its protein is CSVPRSANTGELFF.

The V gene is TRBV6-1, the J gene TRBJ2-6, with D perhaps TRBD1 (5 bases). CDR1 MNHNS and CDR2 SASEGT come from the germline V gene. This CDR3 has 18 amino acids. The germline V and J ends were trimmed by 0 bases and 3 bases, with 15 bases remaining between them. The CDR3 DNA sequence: TGTGCCAGCAGTGAAGCAATCGGGTTCAGGGATGGGGCCAACGTCCTGACTTTC. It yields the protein CASSEAIGFRDGANVLTF.

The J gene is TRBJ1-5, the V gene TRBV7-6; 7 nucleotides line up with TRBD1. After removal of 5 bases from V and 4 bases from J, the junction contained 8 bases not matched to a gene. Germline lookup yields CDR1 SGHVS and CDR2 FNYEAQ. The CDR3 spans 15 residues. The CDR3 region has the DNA TGTGCCAGCAGCCCCCCGACAGGGCGAAATCAGCCCCAGCATTTT. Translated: CASSPPTGRNQPQHF.

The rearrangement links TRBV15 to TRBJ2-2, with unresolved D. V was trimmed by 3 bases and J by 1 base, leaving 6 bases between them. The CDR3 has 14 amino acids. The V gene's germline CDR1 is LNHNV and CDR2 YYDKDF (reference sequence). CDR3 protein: CATSSDRNTGELFF. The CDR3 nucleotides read TGTGCCACCAGCAGCGATAGGAACACCGGGGAGCTGTTTTTT.

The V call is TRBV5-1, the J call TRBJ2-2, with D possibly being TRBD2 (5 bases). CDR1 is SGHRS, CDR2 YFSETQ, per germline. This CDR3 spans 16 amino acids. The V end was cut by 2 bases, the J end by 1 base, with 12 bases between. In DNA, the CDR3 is TGCGCCAGCAGCTTCAATGCGGGTTTGAACACCGGGGAGCTGTTTTTT. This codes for CASSFNAGLNTGELFF.

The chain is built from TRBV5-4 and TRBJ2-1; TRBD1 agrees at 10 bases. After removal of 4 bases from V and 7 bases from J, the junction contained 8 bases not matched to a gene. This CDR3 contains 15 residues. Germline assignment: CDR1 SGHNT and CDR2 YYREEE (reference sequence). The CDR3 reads CASSTRQGAINEQFF. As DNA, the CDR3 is TGTGCCAGCAGCACGAGACAGGGGGCCATTAATGAGCAGTTCTTC.

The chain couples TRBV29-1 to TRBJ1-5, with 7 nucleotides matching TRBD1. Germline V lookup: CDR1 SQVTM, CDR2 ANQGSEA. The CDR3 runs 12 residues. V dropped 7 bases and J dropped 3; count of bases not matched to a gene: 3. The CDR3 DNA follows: TGCAGCGCGGGGACAGTCAATCAGCCCCAGCATTTT. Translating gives CSAGTVNQPQHF.

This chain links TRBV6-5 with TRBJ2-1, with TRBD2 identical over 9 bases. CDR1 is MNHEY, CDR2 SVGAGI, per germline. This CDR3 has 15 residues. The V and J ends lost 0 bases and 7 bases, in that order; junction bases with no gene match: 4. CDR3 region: CASSYSAGGPNEQFF. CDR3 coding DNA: TGTGCCAGCAGTTACTCTGCGGGAGGGCCAAATGAGCAGTTCTTC.

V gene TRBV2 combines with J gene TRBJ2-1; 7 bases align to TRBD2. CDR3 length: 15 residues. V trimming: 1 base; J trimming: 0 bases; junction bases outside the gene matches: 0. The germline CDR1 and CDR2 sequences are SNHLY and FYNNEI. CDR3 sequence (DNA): TGTGCCAGCAGTGAAGGCGGGAGCTCCTACAATGAGCAGTTCTTC. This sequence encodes CASSEGGSSYNEQFF.

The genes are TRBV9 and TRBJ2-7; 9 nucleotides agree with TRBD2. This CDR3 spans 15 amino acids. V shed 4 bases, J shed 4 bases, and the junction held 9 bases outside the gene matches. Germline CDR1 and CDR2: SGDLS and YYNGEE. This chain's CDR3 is CASSPGVAGVYEQYF. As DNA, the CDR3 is TGTGCCAGCAGCCCCGGCGTAGCGGGAGTTTACGAGCAGTACTTC.

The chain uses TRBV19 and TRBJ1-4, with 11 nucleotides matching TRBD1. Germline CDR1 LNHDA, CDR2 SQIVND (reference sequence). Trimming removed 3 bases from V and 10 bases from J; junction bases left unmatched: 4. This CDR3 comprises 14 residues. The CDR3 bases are TGTGCCAGTAGTATTGGGACAGGGGGTGCAAAACTGTTTTTT. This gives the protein CASSIGTGGAKLFF.

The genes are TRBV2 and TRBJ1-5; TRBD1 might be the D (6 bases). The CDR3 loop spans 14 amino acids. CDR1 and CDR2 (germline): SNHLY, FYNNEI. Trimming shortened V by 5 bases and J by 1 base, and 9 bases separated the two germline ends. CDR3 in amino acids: CASSNRVSNQPQHF. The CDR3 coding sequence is TGTGCCAGCAGTAACAGGGTAAGCAATCAGCCCCAGCATTTT.

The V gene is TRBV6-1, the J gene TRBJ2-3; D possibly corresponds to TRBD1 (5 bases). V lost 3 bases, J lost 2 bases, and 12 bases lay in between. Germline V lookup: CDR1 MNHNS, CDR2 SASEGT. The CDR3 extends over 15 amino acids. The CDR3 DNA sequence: TGTGCCAGCAGTGACCGCAGGGCCTTCACAGATACGCAGTATTTT. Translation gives CASSDRRAFTDTQYF.

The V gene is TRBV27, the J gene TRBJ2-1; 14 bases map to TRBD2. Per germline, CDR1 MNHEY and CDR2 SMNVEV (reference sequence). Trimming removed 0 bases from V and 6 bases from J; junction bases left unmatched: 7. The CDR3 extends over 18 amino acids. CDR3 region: CASSLSVPGLAGVNEQFF. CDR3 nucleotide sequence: TGTGCCAGCAGTTTATCGGTTCCGGGACTAGCGGGAGTCAATGAGCAGTTCTTC.

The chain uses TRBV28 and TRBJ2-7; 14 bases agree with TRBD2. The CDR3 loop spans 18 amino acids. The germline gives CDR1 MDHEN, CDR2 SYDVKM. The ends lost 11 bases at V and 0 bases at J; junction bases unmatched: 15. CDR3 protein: CALIWTSGRSRSSYEQYF. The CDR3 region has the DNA TGTGCCTTGATATGGACTAGCGGGAGGTCCAGGAGCTCCTACGAGCAGTACTTC.